This TCR beta chain was observed in a study of cytomegalovirus exposure and HLA in healthy donors. As concerns this clone: Its target is unknown.

Use of 60 Vbeta and 13 Jbeta primers characterized the PCR. Some clones are missing from TCRdb's copy, which holds only in-frame ones; the method was immunoSEQ multiplex PCR. Of around 200,000 clones listed, around 64% are singletons. This CDR3 comprises 15 residues. Germline V gene data show CDR1 as SGDLS and CDR2 as YYNGEE. The junction had 9 bases not matched to a gene; V was cut back by 3 bases and J by 8 bases. Overall study results and limits: Association with HLA alleles at 0.05 false discovery rate was found for 16,951 TCR beta sequences in a later analysis.

J is TRBJ2-1 and V is TRBV9, with 9 bases that match TRBD1. The origin of this receptor is a man aged 35 to 55 in good health and CMV-seropositive. The sequencing input was PBMCs. The CDR3: CASSAIGTGSDEQFF. CDR3 DNA sequence: TGTGCCAGCAGCGCCATCGGGACAGGGTCTGATGAGCAGTTCTTC.